These 8 T cell receptor beta chains originate from one sample sequenced in a study of blood T cell repertoires in COVID-19. Assay used: immunoSEQ multiplex PCR; TCRdb lists only in-frame clones, some missing. The top ten hold approximately 9.9% of the sample, which has nearly 30,000 clones, 80% to 90% seen once. Sequences were obtained from peripheral blood. Source of these receptors: a human donor in a cohort sampled during active COVID-19.

This chain links TRBV7-3 with TRBJ1-2, with TRBD1 matching 9 bases. This CDR3 contains 16 residues. The germline CDR1 and CDR2 sequences are SGHTA and FQGTGA. V lost 5 bases to trimming and J lost 4 bases; unmatched junction nucleotides: 11. The DNA of the CDR3 is TGTGCCAGCAGCCGCATATCGGGACAGGGCGCCTATGGCTACACCTTC. Translating gives CASSRISGQGAYGYTF.

V gene TRBV7-9 combines with J gene TRBJ2-5; D might be TRBD2 (5 bases). Germline lookup yields CDR1 SEHNR and CDR2 FQNEAQ (reference sequence). V was cut by 6 bases and J by 5 bases, with 19 bases left in between. The CDR3 spans 15 residues. Here the CDR3 reads CASSPSFGGGETQYF. As DNA, the CDR3 is TGTGCCAGCAGTCCCAGCTTCGGTGGCGGGGAGACCCAGTACTTC.

The chain couples TRBV28 to TRBJ1-4, with 7 nucleotides matching TRBD1. Trimming cost V 8 bases and J 1 base; bases outside gene matches: 4. The CDR3 runs 14 residues. Germline V gene lookup returns CDR1 MDHEN and CDR2 SYDVKM. This chain's CDR3 is CASYNRGTNEKLFF. The CDR3 DNA reads as TGTGCCAGCTACAACAGGGGAACTAATGAAAAACTGTTTTTT. The entire variable domain, with the rest obtained from reference TRBV28 and TRBJ1-4, is as follows: DVKVTQSSRYLVKRTGEKVFLECVQDMDHENMFWYRQDPGLGLRLIYFSYDVKMKEKGDIPEGYSVSREKKERFSLILESASTNQTSMYLCASYNRGTNEKLFFGSGTQLSVL.

J is TRBJ2-3 and V is TRBV11-3, with D tentatively TRBD1 (5 bases). The CDR3 length is 13 residues. V dropped 6 bases and J dropped 0 bases, with 7 bases sitting between them. Germline CDR1 SGHNT, CDR2 YENEEA. CDR3 residues: CASRGLSTDTQYF. The CDR3 coding sequence is TGTGCCAGCAGGGGGCTGAGCACAGATACGCAGTATTTT. Looking up the rest from reference TRBV11-3 and TRBJ2-3 gives the full variable domain: EAGVVQSPRYKIIEKKQPVAFWCNPISGHNTLYWYLQNLGQGPELLIRYENEEAVDDSQLPKDRFSAERLKGVDSTLKIQPAELGDSAVYLCASRGLSTDTQYFGPGTRLTVL.

The rearrangement links TRBV5-1 to TRBJ2-3, with 10 bases fitting TRBD2. CDR1 and CDR2 (germline): SGHRS, YFSETQ. Germline trimming cut 0 bases from V and 2 bases from J; bases unmatched to any gene: 6. The CDR3 totals 17 residues. The CDR3 nucleotides read TGCGCCAGCAGCTTGGTTGGTAGCGGGGGGCCCACAGATACGCAGTATTTT. As protein: CASSLVGSGGPTDTQYF.

The chain carries TRBV27 and TRBJ2-7; tentatively, D is TRBD2 (6 bases). The V end lost 8 bases, the J end lost 2 bases, and 16 bases lay between the germline ends. Germline loops: CDR1 MNHEY, CDR2 SMNVEV (reference sequence). This CDR3 spans 14 amino acids. The CDR3 DNA follows: TGTGCCAGCGGGAAGCGGGCGCCCGCCTACGAGCAGTACTTC. Residues: CASGKRAPAYEQYF.

The J gene is TRBJ1-6, the V gene TRBV6-2 or TRBV6-3; D is ambiguous. This CDR3 contains 12 residues. The V end was cut by 6 bases, the J end by 9 bases, with 9 bases between. The V gene's germline CDR1 is MNHEY and CDR2 SVGEGT. The CDR3 DNA sequence: TGTGCCAGCAGCTCCCCTCGTTCACCCCTCCACTTT. Translation gives CASSSPRSPLHF.

The chain is built from TRBV25-1 and TRBJ2-7; a possible D gene is TRBD2 (6 bases). The CDR3 is 15 amino acids. Trimming removed 3 bases from V and 3 bases from J, with 15 bases in between. Germline loops: CDR1 MGHDK, CDR2 SYGVNS. For the CDR3, the DNA is TGTGCCAGCAGTGATAGGACTAACTACAACTACGAGCAGTACTTC. Protein sequence: CASSDRTNYNYEQYF.